This T cell receptor beta chain was found in a study of T cells in Graves' hyperthyroidism and ophthalmopathy. The study, taken as a whole, reports: Most thyroid clonotypes expanded above 0.001 appeared in blood too.

This clonotype appeared many times. Antigen specificity is unknown. The CDR3 has 13 residues. With 3 bases removed from V and 13 bases from J, the gap between germline ends came to 16 bases. The germline gives CDR1 KGHSH, CDR2 LQKENI. RNA transcripts served as the template for amplifying TCR beta CDR3 regions. Carried out on the TCR CDR3, a first-round RT-PCR used the HTBI primer set. TCRdb re-called the multiplex PCR reads through MiXCR, storing one row per CDR3 protein. Here the sample spans some 270,000 distinct CDR3 sequences, 10% to 15% being singletons. This chain joins TRBV18 and TRBJ2-1; D is possibly TRBD1 or TRBD2 (5 bases each). Sequenced input: blood. This clonotype was sampled from a woman aged 30 to 39 with Graves' hyperthyroidism that later progressed to Graves' ophthalmopathy. CDR3 coding DNA: TGTGCCAGCTCACCGGGGGTTCCTCTAAACCAGTTCTTC. Amino acids: CASSPGVPLNQFF. Full variable domain (rest looked up from reference TRBV18 and TRBJ2-1): NAGVMQNPRHLVRRRGQEARLRCSPMKGHSHVYWYRQLPEEGLKFMVYLQKENIIDESGMPKERFSAEFPKEGPSILRIQQVVRGDSAAYFCASSPGVPLNQFFGPGTRLTVL.